This TCR beta chain was sequenced for a study of blood T cell repertoires in COVID-19. Background on the study: Sources were T cells, B-cell-depleted T cells, or PBMCs; the material itself was cDNA or gDNA.

Methods used by the authors: Counts of nucleated cells, estimated from reference gene primer amplification, were obtained. TCRdb keeps only in-frame clones here, not all; method: immunoSEQ multiplex PCR. V and J calls and clone size are given by that table; D and trimming were obtained from the DNA. The sample comprises over 150,000 clones, approximately 80% of which are singletons, and 9.5% to 13% rests with the top ten. This CDR3 region has 17 residues. V trimming: 7 bases; J trimming: 0 bases; junction bases outside the gene matches: 12. Germline V gene lookup returns CDR1 SGHTA and CDR2 FQGNSA. Only a few counts were recorded for this clone. Followed over time, Seattle patients had been enrolled while infection was active.

Sequencing was done on a sample of peripheral blood. The chain carries TRBV7-2 and TRBJ2-1; 7 bases fit TRBD2. The TCR originated in a woman aged 60-75 years with COVID-19, enrolled during active disease. The CDR3 DNA reads as TGTGCCAGCACTGGGGGTTTAGGGAGGGGCTCCTACAATGAGCAGTTCTTC. Amino acids: CASTGGLGRGSYNEQFF.